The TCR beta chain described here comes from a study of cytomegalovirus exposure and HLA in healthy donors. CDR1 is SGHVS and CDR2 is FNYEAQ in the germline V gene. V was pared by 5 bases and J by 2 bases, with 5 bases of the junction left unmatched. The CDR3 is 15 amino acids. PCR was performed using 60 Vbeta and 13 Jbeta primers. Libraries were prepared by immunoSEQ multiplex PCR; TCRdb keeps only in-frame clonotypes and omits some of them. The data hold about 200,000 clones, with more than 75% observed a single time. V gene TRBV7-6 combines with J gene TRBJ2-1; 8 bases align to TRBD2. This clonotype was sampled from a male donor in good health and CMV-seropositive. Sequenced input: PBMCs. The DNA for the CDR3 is TGTGCCAGCAGCCTGACGGGGGGGACCTACAATGAGCAGTTCTTC. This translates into CASSLTGGTYNEQFF.